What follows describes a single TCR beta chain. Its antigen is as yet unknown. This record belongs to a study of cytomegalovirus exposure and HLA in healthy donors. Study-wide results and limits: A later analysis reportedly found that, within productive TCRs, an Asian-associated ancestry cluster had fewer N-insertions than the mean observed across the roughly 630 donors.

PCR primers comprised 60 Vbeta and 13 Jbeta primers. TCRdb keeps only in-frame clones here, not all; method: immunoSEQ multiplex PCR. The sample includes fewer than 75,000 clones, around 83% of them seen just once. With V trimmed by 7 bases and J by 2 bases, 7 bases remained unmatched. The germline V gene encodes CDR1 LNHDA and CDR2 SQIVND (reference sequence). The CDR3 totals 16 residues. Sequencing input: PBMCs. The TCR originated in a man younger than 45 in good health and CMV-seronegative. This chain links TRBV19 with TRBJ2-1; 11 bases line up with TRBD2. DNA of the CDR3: TGTGCCAGTACCTGGGCTAGCGGGGGGACCTACAATGAGCAGTTCTTC. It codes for CASTWASGGTYNEQFF.